This T cell receptor (beta chain) was identified in a study of T cells in localized non-small cell lung cancer. Study-level findings and limits: Elevated circulating T cell density in blood was associated with longer overall survival.

Points on this clone: Its antigen is currently unknown.

The assay was immunoSEQ multiplex PCR, and TCRdb's table has in-frame clones only and misses some. The table includes around 15,000 clones, about 90% detected once. Germline lookup yields CDR1 LNHDA and CDR2 SQIVND (reference sequence). V lost 5 bases and J 7 bases, leaving 27 bases between the germline ends. The CDR3 is made up of 18 amino acids. The input for sequencing was peripheral blood mononuclear cells, taken before any cancer treatment. The sequence was collected from a male donor at least 60 years old with stage II lung adenocarcinoma. The rearrangement links TRBV19 to TRBJ2-4, with D possibly TRBD1 on 6 matching bases. CDR3 amino acids: CASSLGIQGIRANNIQYF. CDR3 DNA sequence: TGTGCCAGTAGTTTGGGGATACAGGGAATTCGGGCGAACAACATTCAGTACTTC.